Listed here are 12 T cell receptor beta chains from one sample, sequenced in a study of blood T cell repertoires in COVID-19. Assay used: immunoSEQ multiplex PCR; TCRdb lists only in-frame clones, some missing. The data show around 200,000 clones, roughly four fifths seen once. Sequenced: peripheral blood. These receptors all come from a man aged 50-59 years who had recovered from COVID-19.

This sequence joins TRBV5-1 and TRBJ1-3; 8 bases map to TRBD1. The CDR3 sequence is 16 residues long. From germline, CDR1 is SGHRS and CDR2 YFSETQ. The junction had 6 bases not matched to a gene; V was cut back by 4 bases and J by 0 bases. CDR3 sequence reads: CASSLWTGSSGNTIYF. The CDR3, as DNA: TGCGCCAGCAGCCTATGGACAGGGAGCTCTGGAAACACCATATATTTT.

The chain has TRBV4-3 and TRBJ2-7; D gene unclear. The CDR3 runs 17 residues. From germline, CDR1 is LGHNA and CDR2 YSLEER. Trimming stripped 4 bases from V and 2 bases from J, with 21 bases between. This CDR3 reads CASSRDSSSLGTYEQYF. CDR3 nucleotides: TGCGCCAGCAGCCGCGACTCCTCATCTCTAGGAACCTACGAGCAGTACTTC.

Note on this clone: One end of the junction varies from germline; a read error may be responsible. The V and J genes are TRBV4-1 and TRBJ2-7; 9 nucleotides agree with TRBD2. The CDR3 consists of 16 residues. Germline CDR1 and CDR2: MGHRA and YSYEKL. The DNA for the CDR3 is TGCGCCAGCAGCGCGCATCCCGGGACTAGCTCCGACGAGCAGTACTTC. This encodes CASSAHPGTSSDEQYF.

The chain is built from TRBV7-2 and TRBJ2-7, with TRBD2 identical over 11 bases. V lost 2 bases and J lost 2; bases outside the gene matches: 2. The CDR3 covers 15 residues. The germline CDR1 and CDR2 sequences are SGHTA and FQGNSA. The CDR3 region has the DNA TGTGCCAGCAGCTTATTACTAGCGGGAGCCTACGAGCAGTACTTC. This encodes CASSLLLAGAYEQYF.

The sample holds one count of this clone. V is TRBV4-2 and J is TRBJ2-2; 8 positions agree with TRBD2. This CDR3 contains 16 residues. The trim removed 1 base at V and 5 bases at J, leaving 6 bases unmatched. Germline CDR1 reads LGHNA; CDR2 reads YNFKEQ. The DNA of the CDR3 is TGTGCCAGCAGCCAAGGCAGGGCTAGCGGGACCGGGGAGCTGTTTTTT. This sequence encodes CASSQGRASGTGELFF.

The J gene is TRBJ1-2, the V gene TRBV24-1, with D maybe TRBD1 (6 bases). Per the germline V gene, CDR1 is KGHDR and CDR2 is SFDVKD. The CDR3 loop spans 12 amino acids. V dropped 9 bases and J dropped 4 bases, with 11 bases sitting between them. For the CDR3, the DNA is TGTGCCACCTACTTAGGGGGCTATGGCTACACCTTC. Its protein is CATYLGGYGYTF.

The sample holds a few counts of this clone. J is TRBJ1-3 and V is TRBV10-2, with D maybe TRBD1 (6 bases). Germline V gene sequence: CDR1 WSHSY, CDR2 SAAADI. The CDR3 has 17 amino acids. Trimming removed 3 bases from V and 3 bases from J, with 18 bases in between. Written as DNA, the CDR3 is TGCGCCAGCAGTGAACCTCCCCAGGGGCTCGGTGGAAACACCATATATTTT. Its translation is CASSEPPQGLGGNTIYF.

The genes are TRBV5-1 and TRBJ2-1, with unresolved D. This CDR3 spans 14 amino acids. The V and J ends lost 5 bases and 0 bases respectively, with 9 bases between them. Germline lookup yields CDR1 SGHRS and CDR2 YFSETQ. The CDR3 sequence: CASRYEDSYNEQFF. The CDR3 DNA sequence: TGCGCCAGCAGATACGAGGACTCCTACAATGAGCAGTTCTTC.

This clone was detected a few times. This chain links TRBV7-9 with TRBJ2-7; D is perhaps TRBD1 (5 bases). The ends were cut back, 6 bases at V and 4 bases at J, with 10 bases in the middle. Germline CDR1 reads SEHNR; CDR2 reads FQNEAQ (reference sequence). This CDR3 is built from 12 residues. In DNA, the CDR3 is TGTGCCAGCAGTCGACAGTCTTACGAGCAGTACTTC. It specifies CASSRQSYEQYF. The whole variable domain, filled in from reference TRBV7-9 and TRBJ2-7, reads DTGVSQNPRHKITKRGQNVTFRCDPISEHNRLYWYRQTLGQGPEFLTYFQNEAQLEKSRLLSDRFSAERPKGSFSTLEIQRTEQGDSAMYLCASSRQSYEQYFGPGTRLTVT.

The V gene is TRBV10-2, the J gene TRBJ1-5; TRBD1 might be the D (6 bases). Germline loops: CDR1 WSHSY, CDR2 SAAADI. CDR3 length equals 17 residues. Trimming cost V 6 bases and J 5 bases, with 23 bases left between them. The CDR3 DNA sequence: TGCGCCAGCAGCACCACAGACATTACAGGGCCCCATCAGCCCCAGCATTTT. Amino acids: CASSTTDITGPHQPQHF.

The rearrangement links TRBV2 to TRBJ1-3, with 7 bases aligning to TRBD1. The junction had 4 bases not matched to a gene; V was cut back by 5 bases and J by 0 bases. In germline, CDR1 is SNHLY, CDR2 FYNNEI. CDR3 length: 15 amino acids. CDR3 region: CASSSDRHSGNTIYF. Here the CDR3 DNA reads TGTGCCAGCAGTTCGGACAGGCACTCTGGAAACACCATATATTTT.

The chain is built from TRBV7-2 and TRBJ2-1; no clear D. Germline loops: CDR1 SGHTA, CDR2 FQGNSA. The V and J ends lost 5 bases and 0 bases respectively, with 14 bases between them. The CDR3 runs 16 residues. The CDR3 coding sequence is TGTGCCAGCAGCCTACCCGGAGCTAGCTCCTACAATGAGCAGTTCTTC. Amino acids: CASSLPGASSYNEQFF.